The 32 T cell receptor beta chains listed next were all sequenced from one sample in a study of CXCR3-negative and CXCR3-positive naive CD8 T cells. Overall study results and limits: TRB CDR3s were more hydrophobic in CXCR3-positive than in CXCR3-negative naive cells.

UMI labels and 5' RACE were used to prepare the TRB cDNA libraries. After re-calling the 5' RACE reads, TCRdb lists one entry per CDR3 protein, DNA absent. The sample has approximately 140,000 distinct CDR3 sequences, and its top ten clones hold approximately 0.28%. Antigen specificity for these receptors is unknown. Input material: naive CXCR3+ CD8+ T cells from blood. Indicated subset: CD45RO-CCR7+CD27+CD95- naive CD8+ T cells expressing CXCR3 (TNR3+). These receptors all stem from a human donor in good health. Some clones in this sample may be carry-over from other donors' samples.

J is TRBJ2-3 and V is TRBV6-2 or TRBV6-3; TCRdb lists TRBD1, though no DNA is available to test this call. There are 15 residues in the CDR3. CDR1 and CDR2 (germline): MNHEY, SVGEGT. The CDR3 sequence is CASSYGDRGADTQYF.

This CDR3 reads CSVQSGVTYEQYF. V is TRBV29-1 and J is TRBJ2-7; without DNA, the TCRdb call of TRBD2 cannot be checked. The CDR3 is 13 residues long. CDR1 SQVTM and CDR2 ANQGSEA come from the germline V gene.

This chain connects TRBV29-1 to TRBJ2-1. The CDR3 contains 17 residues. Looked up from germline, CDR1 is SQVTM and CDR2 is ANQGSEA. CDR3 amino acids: CSVEGLGNSRTWNEQFF.

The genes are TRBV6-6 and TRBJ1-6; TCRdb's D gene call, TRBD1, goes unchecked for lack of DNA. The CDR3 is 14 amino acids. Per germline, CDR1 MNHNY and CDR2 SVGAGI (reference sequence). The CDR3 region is CASSLGQGDSPLHF.

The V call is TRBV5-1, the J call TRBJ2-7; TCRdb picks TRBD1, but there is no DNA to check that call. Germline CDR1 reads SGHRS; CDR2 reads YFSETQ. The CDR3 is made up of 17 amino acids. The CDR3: CASSLGFGGDTLYEQYF.

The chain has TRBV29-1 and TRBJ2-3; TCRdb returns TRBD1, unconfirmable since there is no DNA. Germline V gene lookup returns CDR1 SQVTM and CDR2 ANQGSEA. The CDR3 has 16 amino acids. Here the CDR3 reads CSVDGGGGRGTDTQYF.

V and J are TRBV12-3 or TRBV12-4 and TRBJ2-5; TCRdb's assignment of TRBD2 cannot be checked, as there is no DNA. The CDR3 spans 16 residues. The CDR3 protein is CASSSHLASGQETQYF.

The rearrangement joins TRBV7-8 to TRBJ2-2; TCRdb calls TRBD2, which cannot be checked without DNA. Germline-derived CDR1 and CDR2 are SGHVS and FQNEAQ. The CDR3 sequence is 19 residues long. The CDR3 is CASSKSGTSVSTNTGELFF.

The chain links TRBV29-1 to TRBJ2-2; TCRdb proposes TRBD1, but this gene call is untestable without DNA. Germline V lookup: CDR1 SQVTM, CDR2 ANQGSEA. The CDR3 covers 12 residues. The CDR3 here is CSVDGGTGELFF.

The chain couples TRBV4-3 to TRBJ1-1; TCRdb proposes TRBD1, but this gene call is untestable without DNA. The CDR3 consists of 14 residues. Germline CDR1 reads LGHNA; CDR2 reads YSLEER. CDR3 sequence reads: CASSQPTENTEAFF.

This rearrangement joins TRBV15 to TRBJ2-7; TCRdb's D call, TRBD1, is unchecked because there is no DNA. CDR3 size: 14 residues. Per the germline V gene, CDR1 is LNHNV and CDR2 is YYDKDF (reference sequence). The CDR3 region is CATSMWRTAYEQYF.

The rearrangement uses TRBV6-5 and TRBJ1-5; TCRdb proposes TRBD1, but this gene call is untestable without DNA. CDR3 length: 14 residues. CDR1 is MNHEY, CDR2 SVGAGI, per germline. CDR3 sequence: CASSSWDGNQPQHF.

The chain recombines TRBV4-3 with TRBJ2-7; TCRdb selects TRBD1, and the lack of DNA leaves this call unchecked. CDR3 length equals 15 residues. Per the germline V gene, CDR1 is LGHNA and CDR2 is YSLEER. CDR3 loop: CASSQERGQIYEQYF.

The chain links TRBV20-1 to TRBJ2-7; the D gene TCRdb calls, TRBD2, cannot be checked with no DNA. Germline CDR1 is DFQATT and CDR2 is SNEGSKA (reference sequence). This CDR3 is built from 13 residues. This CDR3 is CSALAGTAYEQYF.

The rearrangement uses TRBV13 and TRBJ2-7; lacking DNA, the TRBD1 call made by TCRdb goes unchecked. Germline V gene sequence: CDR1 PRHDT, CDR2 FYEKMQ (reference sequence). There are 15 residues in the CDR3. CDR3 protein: CASSQSSGPYYEQYF.

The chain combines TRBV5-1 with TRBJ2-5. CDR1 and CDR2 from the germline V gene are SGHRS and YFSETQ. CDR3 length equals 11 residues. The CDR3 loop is CASSLQETEYF.

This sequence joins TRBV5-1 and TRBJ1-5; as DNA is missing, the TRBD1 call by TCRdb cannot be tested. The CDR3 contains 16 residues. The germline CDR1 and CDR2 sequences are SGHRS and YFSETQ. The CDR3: CASSPGQAPGSQPQHF. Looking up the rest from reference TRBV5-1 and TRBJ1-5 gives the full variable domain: KAGVTQTPRYLIKTRGQQVTLSCSPISGHRSVSWYQQTPGQGLQFLFEYFSETQRNKGNFPGRFSGRQFSNSRSEMNVSTLELGDSALYLCASSPGQAPGSQPQHFGDGTRLSIL.

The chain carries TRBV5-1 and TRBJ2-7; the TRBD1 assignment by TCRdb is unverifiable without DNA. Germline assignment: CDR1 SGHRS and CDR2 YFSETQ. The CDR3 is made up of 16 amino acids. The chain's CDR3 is CASIRSGQGGTYEQYF.

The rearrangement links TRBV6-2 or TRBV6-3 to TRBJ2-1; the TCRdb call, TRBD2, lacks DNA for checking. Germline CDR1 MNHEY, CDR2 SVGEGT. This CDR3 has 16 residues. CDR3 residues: CASSYSRLAGVNEQFF.

CDR3 region: CASSQGSGQGFEQYF. The chain carries TRBV4-3 and TRBJ2-7; TCRdb gives TRBD1 as the D gene, but with no DNA this cannot be confirmed. Germline CDR1 LGHNA, CDR2 YSLEER. The CDR3 is 15 amino acids.

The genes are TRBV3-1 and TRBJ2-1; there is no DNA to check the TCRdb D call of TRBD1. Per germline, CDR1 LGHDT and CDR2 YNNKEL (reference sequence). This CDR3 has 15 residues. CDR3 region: CASSQGGSGGNEQFF.

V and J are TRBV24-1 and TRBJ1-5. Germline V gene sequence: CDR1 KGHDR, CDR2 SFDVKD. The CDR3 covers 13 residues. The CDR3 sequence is CATSNSQTGPQHF.

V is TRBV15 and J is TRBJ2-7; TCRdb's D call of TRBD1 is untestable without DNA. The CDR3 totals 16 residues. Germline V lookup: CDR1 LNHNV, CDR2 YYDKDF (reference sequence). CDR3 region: CATSRDRPRQGSEQYF.

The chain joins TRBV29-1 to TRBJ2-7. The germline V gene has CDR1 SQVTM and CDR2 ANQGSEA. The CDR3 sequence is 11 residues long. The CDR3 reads CSVETPYEQYF.

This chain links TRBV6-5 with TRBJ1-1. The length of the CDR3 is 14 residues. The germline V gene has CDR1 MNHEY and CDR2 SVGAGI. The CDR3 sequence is CASSYSTVNTEAFF.

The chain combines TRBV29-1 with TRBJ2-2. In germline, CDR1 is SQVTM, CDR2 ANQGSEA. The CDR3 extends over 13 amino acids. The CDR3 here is CSVEDRDTGELFF.

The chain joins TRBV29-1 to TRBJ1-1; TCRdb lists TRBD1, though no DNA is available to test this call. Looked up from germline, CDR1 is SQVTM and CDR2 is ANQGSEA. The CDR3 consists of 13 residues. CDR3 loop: CSAPGRLNTEAFF.

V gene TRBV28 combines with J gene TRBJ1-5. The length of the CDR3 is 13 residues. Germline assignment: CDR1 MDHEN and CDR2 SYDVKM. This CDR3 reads CASSWNSNQPQHF.

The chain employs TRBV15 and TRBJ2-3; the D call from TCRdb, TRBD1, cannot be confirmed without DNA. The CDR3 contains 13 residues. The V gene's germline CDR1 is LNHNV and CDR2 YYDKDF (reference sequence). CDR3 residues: CATTGTATGTQYF.

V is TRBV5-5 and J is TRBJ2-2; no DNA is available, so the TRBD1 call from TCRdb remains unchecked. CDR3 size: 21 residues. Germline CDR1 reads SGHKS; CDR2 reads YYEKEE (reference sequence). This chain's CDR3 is CASSFRSLRDRGDEGTGELFF.

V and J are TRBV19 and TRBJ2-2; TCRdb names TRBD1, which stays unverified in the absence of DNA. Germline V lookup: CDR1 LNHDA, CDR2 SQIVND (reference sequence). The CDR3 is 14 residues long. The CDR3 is CASSIGQNTGELFF.

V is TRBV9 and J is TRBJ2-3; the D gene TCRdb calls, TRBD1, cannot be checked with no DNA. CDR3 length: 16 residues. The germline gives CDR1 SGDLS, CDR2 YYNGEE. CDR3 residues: CASSVTSAPHTDTQYF.